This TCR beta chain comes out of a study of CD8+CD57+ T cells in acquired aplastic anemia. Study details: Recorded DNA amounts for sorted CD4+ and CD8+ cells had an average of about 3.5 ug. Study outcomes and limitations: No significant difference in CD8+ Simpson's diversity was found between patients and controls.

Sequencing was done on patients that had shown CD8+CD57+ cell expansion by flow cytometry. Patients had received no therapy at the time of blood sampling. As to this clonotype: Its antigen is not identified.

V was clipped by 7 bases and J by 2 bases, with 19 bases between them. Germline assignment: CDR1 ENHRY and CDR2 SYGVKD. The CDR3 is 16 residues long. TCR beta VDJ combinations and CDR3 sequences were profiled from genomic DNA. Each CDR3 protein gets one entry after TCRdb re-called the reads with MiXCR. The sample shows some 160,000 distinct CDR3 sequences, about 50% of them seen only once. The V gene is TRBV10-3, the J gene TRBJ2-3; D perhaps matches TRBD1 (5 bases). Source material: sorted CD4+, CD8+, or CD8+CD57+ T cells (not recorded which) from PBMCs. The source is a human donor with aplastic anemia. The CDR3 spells CAITEGERIVTDTQYF. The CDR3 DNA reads TGTGCCATCACCGAAGGGGAACGGATCGTCACAGATACGCAGTATTTT.